The clone carrying this T cell receptor (beta chain) occurred a few times. Its antigen is unidentified. This sample stems from a study of beta chain features in type 1 diabetes. Study overall: Cells sorted and examined across all samples totaled 90 million to 120 million. Findings of the study overall: Within the patient group, naive, central memory and Treg TCRB repertoires appeared more similar to each other than within healthy donors. cDNA-based reads could over-represent cells with high TCR expression.

The whole isolated RNA underwent reverse transcription, so sequencing captured expressed TCRB transcripts. Method: immunoSEQ multiplex PCR; TCRdb's copy keeps in-frame clones and lacks some. The data hold 350,000 to 450,000 clones, with around 13% observed a single time. The CDR3 totals 13 residues. The junction had 2 bases not matched to a gene; V was cut back by 2 bases and J by 4 bases. Germline V gene lookup returns CDR1 MNHEY and CDR2 SMNVEV (reference sequence). The V call is TRBV27, the J call TRBJ2-7, with 7 positions matching TRBD1. Sequenced sample: naive CD4+ T cells from blood. This TCR came from a man aged 25-45 years in good health. This chain's CDR3 is CASSLEGAYEQYF. For the CDR3, the DNA is TGTGCCAGCAGTTTAGAGGGGGCTTACGAGCAGTACTTC.